This paragraph covers one TCR beta chain sequence. Its specificity is not known. The data are from a study of cytomegalovirus exposure and HLA in healthy donors. Background on the study: It was reported in a later analysis that the roughly 120 validation repertoires used the same platform as the 666 first-cohort repertoires. Study results and limitations: Whilst most TCR sequences proved rare, a subset of public TCRs occurred across many donors. The classifier reportedly diagnosed cytomegalovirus status with high specificity and sensitivity. The study labeled fewer than 200 TCR beta chains cytomegalovirus-associated.

Method: immunoSEQ multiplex PCR; TCRdb's copy keeps in-frame clones and lacks some. The table records approximately 160,000 clones, less than 90% of them present only once. CDR3 length: 12 residues. The germline CDR1 and CDR2 sequences are MDHEN and SYDVKM. Trimming took 4 bases from V and 15 from J, leaving 16 bases between them. Sequenced sample: PBMCs. The chain carries TRBV28 and TRBJ2-4; D call uncertain. The TCR comes from a woman aged 18-35 years in good health and CMV-seropositive. In nucleotides, the CDR3 is TGTGCCAGCAGTTCCCCGGTCATCGTGATGTACTTC. This sequence encodes CASSSPVIVMYF.